Below are 13 T cell receptor beta chains sequenced from a single sample in a study of cytomegalovirus exposure and HLA in healthy donors. Use of 60 Vbeta and 13 Jbeta primers characterized the PCR. Clones were sequenced by immunoSEQ multiplex PCR, and TCRdb holds only the in-frame ones, with some missing. Altogether 100,000 to 150,000 clones are present, about 74% being singletons, with the ten largest covering 3.4%. The sequenced sample was PBMCs. These receptors came from a man aged 30-40 years in good health and CMV-seronegative.

This chain connects TRBV29-1 to TRBJ1-2; 8 bases are a match to TRBD1. In germline, CDR1 is SQVTM, CDR2 ANQGSEA. CDR3 length: 12 amino acids. The junction had 7 bases not matched to a gene; V was cut back by 7 bases and J by 6 bases. The DNA of the CDR3 is TGCAGCGCAAGTCCAGGGGGCGATGGCTACACCTTC. This translates into CSASPGGDGYTF.

CDR3 in DNA: TGTGCCAGCAGCCCCACGACAGGGGGCGGCATTCAGTACTTC. The encoded protein is CASSPTTGGGIQYF. This chain connects TRBV11-2 to TRBJ2-4; 10 nucleotides align to TRBD1. The length of the CDR3 is 14 residues. Germline loops: CDR1 SGHAT, CDR2 FQNNGV. After removal of 5 bases from V and 9 bases from J, the junction contained 7 bases not matched to a gene.

The CDR3 nucleotides are TGTGCCAGCAGCTCGGCGGGGGGTTACAATTCACCCCTCCACTTT. Translated: CASSSAGGYNSPLHF. The V and J genes are TRBV5-6 and TRBJ1-6, with D possibly matching TRBD1 (5 bases). The CDR3 sequence is 15 residues long. Germline values: CDR1 SGHDT, CDR2 YYEEEE. The germline V and J ends were trimmed by 3 bases and 7 bases, with 14 bases remaining between them. The full variable domain, completed using reference TRBV5-6 and TRBJ1-6, is DAGVTQSPTHLIKTRGQQVTLRCSPKSGHDTVSWYQQALGQGPQFIFQYYEEEERQRGNFPDRFSGHQFPNYSSELNVNALLLGDSALYLCASSSAGGYNSPLHFGNGTRLTVT.

This sequence joins TRBV21-1 and TRBJ1-4. TRBV21-1 is termed a pseudogene. CDR3 length: 15 amino acids. The CDR3: CASSKAYATNEKLFF. DNA for the CDR3: TGTGCCAGCAGCAAAGCCTATGCAACTAATGAAAAACTGTTTTTT.

The chain's CDR3 is CASSLTDMMSSYEQYF. The CDR3 coding sequence is TGTGCCAGCAGTTTGACCGACATGATGAGCTCCTACGAGCAGTACTTC. The V call is TRBV27, the J call TRBJ2-7, with no clear D. Trimming removed 3 bases at V and 0 bases at J, with 15 bases between. The CDR3 length is 16 residues. Germline values: CDR1 MNHEY, CDR2 SMNVEV (reference sequence).

The CDR3 nucleotides are TGTGCCAGCAGTTTCTCAGGGGTCGGGGCCAACGTCCTGACTTTC. Translation: CASSFSGVGANVLTF. The V and J genes are TRBV28 and TRBJ2-6, with a possible D match to TRBD1 (6 bases). Germline V gene sequence: CDR1 MDHEN, CDR2 SYDVKM. Trimming left V 3 bases short and J 4 bases short, with 10 bases between. The CDR3 has 15 amino acids.

The gene calls are TRBV30 and TRBJ1-5, with 7 bases that match TRBD1. The CDR3 totals 14 residues. Germline-derived CDR1 and CDR2 are GTSNPN and SVGIG (reference sequence). V lost 5 bases, J lost 6 bases, and 10 bases stayed unmatched. CDR3 sequence (DNA): TGTGCCTGGTCTTCCCAGGGGGGAAGTCAGCCCCAGCATTTT. Its translation is CAWSSQGGSQPQHF.

V gene TRBV19 combines with J gene TRBJ1-5, with unresolved D. The CDR3 runs to 15 residues. Per germline, CDR1 LNHDA and CDR2 SQIVND (reference sequence). Trimming took off 3 bases at V and 0 bases at J, with 9 bases between the two ends. CDR3 loop: CASSMAPLSNQPQHF. The CDR3 coding sequence is TGTGCCAGTAGTATGGCCCCCCTTAGCAATCAGCCCCAGCATTTT.

The chain is built from TRBV2 and TRBJ2-7, with 10 bases fitting TRBD2. The CDR3 is 16 residues long. V shed 5 bases, J shed 4 bases, and the junction held 11 bases outside the gene matches. The germline CDR1 and CDR2 sequences are SNHLY and FYNNEI. The CDR3 nucleotides read TGTGCCAGCAGTCGCCTAATTTCTAGCGGGGGTTACGAGCAGTACTTC. This encodes CASSRLISSGGYEQYF.

Here the CDR3 reads CASSIVGTVNQPQHF. The DNA of the CDR3 is TGTGCCAGTAGTATAGTTGGGACAGTTAATCAGCCCCAGCATTTT. The chain combines TRBV19 with TRBJ1-5, with 7 positions matching TRBD1. V gave up 1 base and J gave up 4 bases; unmatched junction bases: 4. The CDR3 has 15 amino acids. Germline assignment: CDR1 LNHDA and CDR2 SQIVND (reference sequence).

The chain couples TRBV7-9 to TRBJ2-6, with D tentatively TRBD1 (6 bases). The CDR3 is 11 amino acids. Germline values: CDR1 SEHNR, CDR2 FQNEAQ (reference sequence). Trimming stripped 5 bases from V and 13 bases from J, with 9 bases between. CDR3 amino acids: CASSRGQVLTF. In DNA, the CDR3 is TGTGCCAGCAGCCGTGGACAGGTCCTGACTTTC.

The gene calls are TRBV18 and TRBJ1-3; TRBD1 might be the D (6 bases). Germline loops: CDR1 KGHSH, CDR2 LQKENI. Trimming left V 3 bases short and J 2 bases short, with 17 bases between. This CDR3 is built from 17 residues. The CDR3 region has the DNA TGTGCCAGCTCACCTTTGGGTGACAGGCCAACTGGAAACACCATATATTTT. It encodes CASSPLGDRPTGNTIYF.

The chain employs TRBV5-1 and TRBJ2-7; weak D call: TRBD2 (5 bases). The CDR3 contains 16 residues. The V end was cut by 0 bases, the J end by 3 bases, with 16 bases between. CDR1 is SGHRS and CDR2 is YFSETQ in the germline V gene. The CDR3 DNA sequence: TGCGCCAGCAGCTTGGGAGGGTCTACGACGGTCTACGAGCAGTACTTC. Translation gives CASSLGGSTTVYEQYF. The full variable domain, completed using reference TRBV5-1 and TRBJ2-7, is KAGVTQTPRYLIKTRGQQVTLSCSPISGHRSVSWYQQTPGQGLQFLFEYFSETQRNKGNFPGRFSGRQFSNSRSEMNVSTLELGDSALYLCASSLGGSTTVYEQYFGPGTRLTVT.